This paragraph reports one T cell receptor beta chain. The antigen remains unidentified. Using the 5' RACE reads, TCRdb records one entry per CDR3 protein without DNA. Seen in this sample are 250,000 or so distinct CDR3 sequences; the ten most common clones hold more than 3.5%. The data are from a study of T cells expressing NK-cell markers. About the research overall: Researchers got TCR beta repertoires out of sorted CD3+CD56+NKG2C+, CD3+CD56+NKG2C- and CD3+CD56-NKG2C+ T cells. Overall study findings and caveats: Once again these clonotypes came out on top in the CD3+CD56-NKG2C+ fraction of several donors. Among CD8+ T cells from 5 to 7 donors, dominant NKG2C+ clonotypes accounted for roughly 1.0-7.0%.

The germline V gene has CDR1 LGHDT and CDR2 YNNKEL (reference sequence). This CDR3 comprises 15 residues. The TCR was taken from a woman aged 18-70 years in good health. Sequencing used blood T cells: a sorted CD56 or NKG2C T cell subset, CD4+ or CD8+ T cells, or bulk PBMC T cells (not recorded which). The rearrangement uses TRBV3-1 and TRBJ1-1; TCRdb's D call of TRBD1 is untestable without DNA. This CDR3 reads CASSPRGQQNTEAFF.